The subject of this entry is one T cell receptor beta chain. Its specific antigen is unknown. Per-nucleotide qualities are absent, and no much larger clonotype sits a single base away. This sample is part of a study of PD-L1 blockade in urothelial cancer listed by TCRdb under 2017. As for the study more broadly: All patients started therapy in the mid-2010s and received atezolizumab 1,200 mg intravenously every 3 weeks. Blood samples were analyzed at two time points: 3 weeks after treatment start (second dose) and 6 weeks after treatment start. Durable clinical benefit was defined as a progression-free survival longer than 6 months, and TCR features were additionally tested against progression-free survival and overall survival. Blood samples gave median yields of around 150,000 T cells and more than 80,000 unique TCRs, along with a median clonality of approximately 0.08. Twenty-nine patients had pretreatment blood TCR-seq, some 24 had at least one posttreatment blood collection, and some 24 had tumor TCR-seq. Whole exome sequencing and RNA sequencing of pretreatment tumors were performed alongside TCR sequencing in the same patients. Patients had an ECOG performance status of 0 or 1 and had received between 0 and 3 prior chemotherapy regimens. About 90% of the roughly 29 patients were identified as males with urothelial cancer of bladder origin, and a prior smoking history was reported by 18 of 29 patients. TCR sequencing covered pretreatment tumor samples and matched, serially collected peripheral blood taken before and after atezolizumab treatment. The study was an exploratory multi-omic analysis of somatic, immune and clinical correlates of response to PD-L1 blockade with atezolizumab in urothelial cancer. Nine patients achieved durable clinical benefit and roughly 20 did not. Beyond this particular receptor, the publication reports: Small sample size (n of about 30) and many exploratory analyses mean the results are intended to be hypothesis-generating. A pretreatment peripheral blood TCR clonality below the median was linked to improved progression-free and overall survival. At 3 weeks after the start of treatment, tumor-associated TCR clones in peripheral blood had expanded more in patients with durable benefit (n ≈ 24, p = 0.022).

The cohort comprised around 30 patients with locally advanced or metastatic urothelial carcinoma treated at Memorial Sloan Kettering on a trial protocol. Peripheral blood mononuclear cells were collected pretreatment and during treatment, with between 1 and 8 total time points obtained per patient. The Qiagen DNeasy Blood extraction kit was used to purify genomic DNA from total PBMCs and from tumor samples. PBMCs were collected pretreatment and during treatment, and were isolated and stored as previously described. To estimate absolute template abundance from read counts, synthetic TCR analog templates were spiked into each PCR. TCRbeta CDR3 regions were amplified from genomic DNA with bias-controlled V and J gene primers using the immunoSEQ assay. Sequencing of rearranged TCRbeta segments was performed at approximately 20X coverage. The authors' analysis ran thus. Clustering was used to correct sequencing errors, and CDR3s were annotated against IMGT to assign V, D and J genes. Out-of-frame and stop-codon sequences were excluded, and only productive TCRbeta rearrangements were used in downstream analyses. To compute clonality, Shannon entropy was normalized by the log of the number of unique productive sequences and then subtracted from one. Fisher's exact test with Benjamini-Hochberg correction, using a cutoff of adjusted p below 0.01, was how clones that differed between time points or between blood and tumor were identified. TCRdb carries this immuneACCESS record with in-frame sequences only. Its versions omit some clonotypes, under half of them owing to an unresolved V gene in the studies checked, with the rest unexplained. The DNA was the basis for D and trimming; V, J and clone size are from that table. For this sample there are 70,000 to 90,000 clones; 82% appear just once. Of the sample, more than 9% falls within the top ten clones.

Reading from cysteine to phenylalanine, the CDR3 counts 15 amino acids. CDR3 DNA is the only sequence kept; it has 45 bases, read in frame from the first base. For this chain, trimming is 0 bases at the V end and 4 bases at the J end, and the number of junction bases without a gene match is 4. From a lookup of the germline V gene (reference sequence), CDR1 and CDR2 are SGHNT and YYREEE. Sequenced material: PBMCs, taken around atezolizumab (anti-PD-L1) treatment. The clonotype comes from a man in his 70s with urothelial cancer. The chain joins TRBV5-4 to TRBJ2-3; 8 bases in the junction line up with TRBD2. Here the CDR3 is given as CASSLGQRESDTQYF. The sequenced DNA: TGTGCCAGCAGCTTGGGTCAGCGGGAGTCAGATACGCAGTATTTT.